One and the same sample provided the 17 T cell receptor beta chains below, sequenced in a study of T cells in Graves' hyperthyroidism and ophthalmopathy. RNA transcripts were the template for amplifying TCR beta CDR3 regions. The primer set for the first-round RT-PCR of the TCR CDR3 was HTBI. TCRdb independently ran MiXCR on the multiplex PCR reads; one entry per CDR3 protein. The sample holds hundreds of thousands of distinct CDR3 sequences, more than 15% seen once. The sample was blood. The receptor set was obtained from a woman aged 40 to 50 with Graves' ophthalmopathy.

This clonotype was observed at least ten times. The rearrangement joins TRBV11-3 to TRBJ2-1; the match to TRBD1 covers 12 bases. The germline gives CDR1 SGHNT, CDR2 YENEEA. J lost 0 bases, V lost 4 bases, and 10 bases had no gene match. CDR3 length: 19 amino acids. The CDR3 DNA sequence: TGTGCCAGCAGCTCCCGCGGGACAGGGGGCGGGGGCTCCTACAATGAGCAGTTCTTC. It codes for CASSSRGTGGGGSYNEQFF. Using reference TRBV11-3 and TRBJ2-1 for the parts outside the CDR3, the full variable domain is EAGVVQSPRYKIIEKKQPVAFWCNPISGHNTLYWYLQNLGQGPELLIRYENEEAVDDSQLPKDRFSAERLKGVDSTLKIQPAELGDSAVYLCASSSRGTGGGGSYNEQFFGPGTRLTVL.

This clonotype appeared many times. V usage is TRBV30 and J usage is TRBJ2-1, with D perhaps matching TRBD2 (5 bases). The length of the CDR3 is 13 residues. Germline lookup yields CDR1 GTSNPN and CDR2 SVGIG (reference sequence). Trimming pared 5 bases from V and 0 bases from J, leaving 8 bases between. The CDR3 sequence is CAWGTSSYNEQFF. DNA of the CDR3: TGTGCCTGGGGTACTAGCTCCTACAATGAGCAGTTCTTC.

This clonotype has a handful of counts. The junction and the germline gene differ at one end; a read error may be behind it. The CDR3 protein is CASSSNTRELFF. CDR3 nucleotide sequence: TGTGCCAGCAGCTCTAACACCAGGGAGCTGTTTTTT. The chain carries TRBV11-2 and TRBJ2-2, with unresolved D. The CDR3 spans 12 residues. Per germline, CDR1 SGHAT and CDR2 FQNNGV.

This clonotype was seen at least ten times. This rearrangement joins TRBV11-2 to TRBJ2-7; D gene ambiguous. The germline gives CDR1 SGHAT, CDR2 FQNNGV. The CDR3 consists of 14 residues. The ends were cut back, 5 bases at V and 1 base at J, with 12 bases in the middle. The CDR3 reads CASSPTRWSYEQYF. CDR3 nucleotide sequence: TGTGCCAGCAGCCCCACGAGGTGGTCCTACGAGCAGTACTTC. The whole variable domain, remainder taken from reference TRBV11-2 and TRBJ2-7, is EAGVAQSPRYKIIEKRQSVAFWCNPISGHATLYWYQQILGQGPKLLIQFQNNGVVDDSQLPKDRFSAERLKGVDSTLKIQPAKLEDSAVYLCASSPTRWSYEQYFGPGTRLTVT.

The rearrangement uses TRBV29-1 and TRBJ2-3, with no clear D. This CDR3 has 13 residues. Germline values: CDR1 SQVTM, CDR2 ANQGSEA. Trimming pared 1 base from V and 3 bases from J, leaving 8 bases between. The CDR3 here is CSVEVGLTDTQYF. In nucleotides, the CDR3 is TGCAGCGTTGAAGTTGGGCTTACAGATACGCAGTATTTT.

This clonotype appeared a few times. The rearrangement links TRBV11-2 to TRBJ2-5; weak D call: TRBD2 (6 bases). Trimming stripped 8 bases from V and 2 bases from J, with 18 bases between. The CDR3 runs to 15 residues. Germline-derived CDR1 and CDR2 are SGHAT and FQNNGV. The CDR3 reads CASGLAGGKQETQYF. CDR3 sequence (DNA): TGTGCCAGCGGCCTCGCTGGGGGGAAACAAGAGACCCAGTACTTC.

This clonotype was found many times. The genes are TRBV28 and TRBJ2-7, with 14 bases that match TRBD2. The CDR3 consists of 16 residues. The V and J ends lost 4 bases and 7 bases, in that order; junction bases with no gene match: 9. The germline V gene has CDR1 MDHEN and CDR2 SYDVKM. The CDR3 spells CASSSPRLAGGVEQYF. The CDR3 coding sequence is TGTGCCAGCAGTTCGCCTCGACTAGCGGGGGGGGTGGAGCAGTACTTC.

Many counts were recorded for this clonotype. The CDR3 sequence: CSARVQGLGLVEQYF. For the CDR3, the DNA is TGCAGTGCTAGAGTTCAGGGATTAGGCTTGGTCGAGCAGTACTTC. V usage is TRBV20-1 and J usage is TRBJ2-7; D might be TRBD1 (5 bases). Germline CDR1 and CDR2: DFQATT and SNEGSKA (reference sequence). This CDR3 is built from 15 residues. The V and J ends lost 1 base and 6 bases respectively, with 19 bases between them.

This clonotype was counted at least ten times. The chain carries TRBV28 and TRBJ2-5; D gene uncertain. The CDR3 totals 12 residues. Germline V gives CDR1 MDHEN, CDR2 SYDVKM. V lost 4 bases to trimming and J lost 7 bases, with 10 bases between them. The CDR3 region is CASSSLPWTQYF. The CDR3 DNA reads TGTGCCAGCAGTTCTTTGCCGTGGACCCAGTACTTC.

The rearrangement joins TRBV5-1 to TRBJ2-5, with 7 bases that match TRBD2. This CDR3 has 16 amino acids. V lost 8 bases to trimming and J lost 5 bases; unmatched junction nucleotides: 18. Per the germline V gene, CDR1 is SGHRS and CDR2 is YFSETQ. As DNA, the CDR3 is TGCGCCAGTCATACGACCTTGCGGGGGACCCATGAGACCCAGTACTTC. This sequence encodes CASHTTLRGTHETQYF.

In its sample, this clonotype was seen a few times. The chain employs TRBV28 and TRBJ1-2; weak D call: TRBD1 (6 bases). With 5 bases removed from V and 8 bases from J, the gap between germline ends came to 18 bases. This CDR3 contains 14 residues. Per the germline V gene, CDR1 is MDHEN and CDR2 is SYDVKM. The CDR3 spells CASSPIGGLGGYTF. The CDR3 nucleotides are TGTGCCAGCAGTCCGATAGGGGGTTTGGGCGGCTACACCTTC.

This chain uses TRBV12-5 with TRBJ1-4, with 7 bases that match TRBD1. Germline CDR1 LGHNT, CDR2 FRNRAP. The length of the CDR3 is 16 residues. V gave up 6 bases and J gave up 1 base; unmatched junction bases: 8. The CDR3 here is CASGRSRGITNEKLFF. The DNA for the CDR3 is TGTGCTAGTGGCCGTTCCAGGGGGATAACTAATGAAAAACTGTTTTTT.

This clonotype was picked up a small number of times. V usage is TRBV30 and J usage is TRBJ2-2; D is unclear. Trimming took off 4 bases at V and 6 bases at J, with 12 bases between the two ends. Germline loops: CDR1 GTSNPN, CDR2 SVGIG (reference sequence). The length of the CDR3 is 13 residues. The CDR3 is CAWIGVGAGELFF. CDR3 DNA: TGTGCCTGGATCGGCGTAGGCGCCGGGGAGCTGTTTTTT. Looking up the rest from reference TRBV30 and TRBJ2-2 gives the full variable domain: SQTIHQWPATLVQPVGSPLSLECTVEGTSNPNLYWYRQAAGRGLQLLFYSVGIGQISSEVPQNLSASRPQDRQFILSSKKLLLSDSGFYLCAWIGVGAGELFFGEGSRLTVL.

This clonotype has a count of ten or more. J is TRBJ1-2 and V is TRBV3-1, with D possibly TRBD1 on 5 matching bases. V was clipped by 4 bases and J by 4 bases, with 16 bases between them. This CDR3 comprises 15 residues. CDR1 is LGHDT, CDR2 YNNKEL, per germline (reference sequence). CDR3 in DNA: TGTGCCAGCAGCCCCGGGGGGGATCGGTTCTATGGCTACACCTTC. Translating gives CASSPGGDRFYGYTF.

This clonotype was detected many times. The rearrangement uses TRBV5-1 and TRBJ2-7, with 8 bases fitting TRBD1. The CDR3 is 15 amino acids. J was trimmed by 4 bases and V by 3 bases; bases with no gene match: 9. Germline V gene lookup returns CDR1 SGHRS and CDR2 YFSETQ. The CDR3 DNA reads TGCGCCAGCAGCTACGCCGGGACAGGTAGTTACGAGCAGTACTTC. This translates into CASSYAGTGSYEQYF.

A few counts support this clonotype. The chain links TRBV6-1 to TRBJ2-5; D is unresolved. V lost 0 bases and J 5 bases, leaving 1 base between the germline ends. The CDR3 consists of 11 residues. Germline-derived CDR1 and CDR2 are MNHNS and SASEGT. Here the CDR3 reads CASSEAETQYF. The CDR3 DNA reads as TGTGCCAGCAGTGAAGCGGAGACCCAGTACTTC.

This clonotype was seen ten or more times. The chain couples TRBV7-9 to TRBJ2-1; 10 nucleotides align to TRBD2. Trimming removed 6 bases from V and 7 bases from J; junction bases left unmatched: 9. The length of the CDR3 is 15 residues. Germline CDR1 is SEHNR and CDR2 is FQNEAQ (reference sequence). The CDR3 here is CASRPTSGVPNEQFF. CDR3 DNA: TGTGCCAGCAGACCCACTAGCGGGGTACCTAATGAGCAGTTCTTC.